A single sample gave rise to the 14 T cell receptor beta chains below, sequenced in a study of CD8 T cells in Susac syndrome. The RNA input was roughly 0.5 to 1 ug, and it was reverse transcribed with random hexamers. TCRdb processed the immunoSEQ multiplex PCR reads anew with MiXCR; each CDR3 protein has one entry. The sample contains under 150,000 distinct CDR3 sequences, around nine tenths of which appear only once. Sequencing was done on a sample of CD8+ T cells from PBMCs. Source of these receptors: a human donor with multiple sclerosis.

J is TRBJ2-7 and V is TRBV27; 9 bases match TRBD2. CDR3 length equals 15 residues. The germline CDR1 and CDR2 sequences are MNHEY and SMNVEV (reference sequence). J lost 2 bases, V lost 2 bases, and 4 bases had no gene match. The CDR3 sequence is CASSLSLAGTYEQYF. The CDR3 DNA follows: TGTGCCAGCAGTTTAAGCCTAGCGGGGACCTACGAGCAGTACTTC.

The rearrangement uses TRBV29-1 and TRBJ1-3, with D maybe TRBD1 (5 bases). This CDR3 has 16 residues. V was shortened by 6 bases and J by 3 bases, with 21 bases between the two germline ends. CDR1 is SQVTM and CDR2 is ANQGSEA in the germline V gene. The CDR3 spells CSVEPLNWGIGNTIYF. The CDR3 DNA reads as TGCAGCGTCGAGCCCTTAAACTGGGGGATTGGAAACACCATATATTTT.

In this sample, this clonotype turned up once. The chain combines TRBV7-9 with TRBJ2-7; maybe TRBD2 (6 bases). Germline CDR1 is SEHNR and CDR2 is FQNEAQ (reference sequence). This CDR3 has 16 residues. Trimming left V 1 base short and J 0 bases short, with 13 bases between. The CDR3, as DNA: TGTGCCAGCAGCTTAGGAAGGGGACTCTTCTCCTACGAGCAGTACTTC. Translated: CASSLGRGLFSYEQYF.

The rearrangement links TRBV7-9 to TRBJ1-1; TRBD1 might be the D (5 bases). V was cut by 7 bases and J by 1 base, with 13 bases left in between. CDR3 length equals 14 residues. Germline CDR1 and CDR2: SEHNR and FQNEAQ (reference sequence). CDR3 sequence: CASNSDSPNTEAFF. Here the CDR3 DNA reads TGTGCCAGCAATTCAGACAGCCCGAACACTGAAGCTTTCTTT.

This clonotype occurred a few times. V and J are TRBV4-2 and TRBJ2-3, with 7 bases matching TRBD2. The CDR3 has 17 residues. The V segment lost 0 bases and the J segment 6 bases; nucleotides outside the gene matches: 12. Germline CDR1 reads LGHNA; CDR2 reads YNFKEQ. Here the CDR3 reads CASSQDFVREGLDTQYF. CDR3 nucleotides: TGTGCCAGCAGCCAAGATTTTGTGAGGGAGGGCCTGGATACGCAGTATTTT.

The CDR3, as DNA: TGTGCCAGTAGTACCCAACCCCCTACTAGCGATGAGCAGTTCTTC. This gives the protein CASSTQPPTSDEQFF. The gene calls are TRBV19 and TRBJ2-1; TRBD2 matches 7 bases. The ends lost 4 bases at V and 8 bases at J; junction bases unmatched: 11. Germline V gene sequence: CDR1 LNHDA, CDR2 SQIVND (reference sequence). The length of the CDR3 is 15 residues. Full variable domain (missing parts from reference TRBV19 and TRBJ2-1): DGGITQSPKYLFRKEGQNVTLSCEQNLNHDAMYWYRQDPGQGLRLIYYSQIVNDFQKGDIAEGYSVSREKKESFPLTVTSAQKNPTAFYLCASSTQPPTSDEQFFGPGTRLTVL.

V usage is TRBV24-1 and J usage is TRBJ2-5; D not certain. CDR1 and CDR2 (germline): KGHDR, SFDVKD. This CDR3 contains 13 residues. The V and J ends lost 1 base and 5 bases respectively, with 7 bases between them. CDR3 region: CATSDLVRETQYF. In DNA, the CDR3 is TGTGCCACCAGTGATTTAGTCCGGGAGACCCAGTACTTC.

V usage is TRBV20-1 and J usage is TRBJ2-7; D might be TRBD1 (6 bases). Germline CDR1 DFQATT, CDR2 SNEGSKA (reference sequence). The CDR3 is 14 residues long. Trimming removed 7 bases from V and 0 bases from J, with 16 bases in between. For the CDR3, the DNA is TGCAGTGGACAGGACGGGTCGAGCTCCTACGAGCAGTACTTC. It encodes CSGQDGSSSYEQYF.

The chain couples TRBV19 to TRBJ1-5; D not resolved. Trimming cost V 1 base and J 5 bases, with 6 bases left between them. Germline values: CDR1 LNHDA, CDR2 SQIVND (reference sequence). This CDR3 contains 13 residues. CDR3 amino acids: CASSIGIDQPQHF. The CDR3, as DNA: TGTGCCAGTAGTATAGGAATAGATCAGCCCCAGCATTTT.

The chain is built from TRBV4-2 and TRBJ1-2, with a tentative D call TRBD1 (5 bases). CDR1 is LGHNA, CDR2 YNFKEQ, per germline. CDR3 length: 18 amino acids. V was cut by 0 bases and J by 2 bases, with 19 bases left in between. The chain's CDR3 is CASSQDEGGDGMNYGYTF. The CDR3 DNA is TGTGCCAGCAGCCAAGATGAAGGAGGGGACGGTATGAACTATGGCTACACCTTC.

The chain's CDR3 is CASTHRGTDYEQYF. CDR3 nucleotide sequence: TGTGCCAGCACCCACAGGGGGACAGACTACGAGCAGTACTTC. V gene TRBV7-2 combines with J gene TRBJ2-7; 8 bases line up with TRBD1. Per the germline V gene, CDR1 is SGHTA and CDR2 is FQGNSA. This CDR3 comprises 14 residues. V was clipped by 7 bases and J by 3 bases; unmatched bases: 8.

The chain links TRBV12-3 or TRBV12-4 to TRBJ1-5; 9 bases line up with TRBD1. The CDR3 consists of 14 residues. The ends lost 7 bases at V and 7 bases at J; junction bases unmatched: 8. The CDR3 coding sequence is TGTGCCAGCACCAGACAGGGGGTGGGACAGCCCCAGCATTTT. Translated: CASTRQGVGQPQHF.

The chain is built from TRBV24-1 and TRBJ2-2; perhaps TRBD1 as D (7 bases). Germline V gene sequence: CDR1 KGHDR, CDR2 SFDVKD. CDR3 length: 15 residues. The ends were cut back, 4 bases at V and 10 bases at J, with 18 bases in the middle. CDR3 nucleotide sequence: TGTGCCACCAGTGACCCGACCGGGGGACAGACGGAGCTGTTTTTT. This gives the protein CATSDPTGGQTELFF.

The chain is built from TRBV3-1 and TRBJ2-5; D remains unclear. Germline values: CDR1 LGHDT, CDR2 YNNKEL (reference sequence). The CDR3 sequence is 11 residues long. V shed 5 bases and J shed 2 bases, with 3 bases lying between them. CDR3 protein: CASSIQETQYF. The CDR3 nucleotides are TGTGCCAGCAGCATACAAGAGACCCAGTACTTC.